This is a list of T cell receptor beta chains from one sample in a study of metastatic and nonmetastatic thyroid tumors. MiXCR reprocessed the PCR reads for TCRdb. In the table there are approximately 5,000 clones, less than 40% of which are singletons. Sequenced: tumor tissue. The receptors stem from a male donor with papillary thyroid cancer or a benign thyroid nodule (not recorded which). Some clones in this sample may be carry-over from other donors' samples. CDR3s include the opening cysteine and the closing phenylalanine or tryptophan. The D gene is left open where the match is weak. Only some rows state a clone size, as once, few, many or a class for expanded clones.

j_gene	abundance	d_gene	v_gene	CDR3nt	CDR3aa
TRBJ1-1	-	-	TRBV18	TGTGCCAGCTCACCACAGGAAAGCTTTGGAGCTTTCTTT	CASSPQESFGAFF
TRBJ1-4	large	-	TRBV12-3/TRBV12-4	TGTGCCAGCAGGCGAGCCGGGACGGCAACTAATGAAAAACTGTTTTTT	CASRRAGTATNEKLFF
TRBJ2-7	-	-	TRBV20-1	TGCAGTGCCTTCGGGGGAGTGATGGACGAGCAGTACTTC	CSAFGGVMDEQYF
TRBJ1-6	medium-sized	TRBD1	TRBV6-5	TGTGCCAGCAGTTACTCGTGGGACAGAATAAATTCACCCCTCCACTTT	CASSYSWDRINSPLHF
TRBJ2-7	medium-sized	TRBD1	TRBV20-1	TGCAGTGCTAGAGGGATAACCGGGACAGGGAGCTCCGACGAGCAGTACTTC	CSARGITGTGSSDEQYF
TRBJ2-2	-	TRBD1	TRBV5-1	TGCGCCAGCAGCTTGGTAGCAGGGGGCACCGGGGAGCTGTTTTTT	CASSLVAGGTGELFF
TRBJ1-4	-	-	TRBV6-2/TRBV6-3	TGTGCCAGCAGTTACTCACAGGGTTTGAATTTGTTTTTT	CASSYSQGLNLFF
TRBJ1-4	medium-sized	-	TRBV7-9	TGTGCCAGCAGCATTGGACAGAATGAAAAACTGTTTTTT	CASSIGQNEKLFF
TRBJ1-2	large	-	TRBV6-1	TGTGCCAGCAGGGAGGATGGCTACACCTTC	CASREDGYTF
TRBJ1-2	-	-	TRBV18	TGTGCCAGCTCACCACCGTGGGGGAACTATGGCTACACCTTC	CASSPPWGNYGYTF
TRBJ1-1	few	-	TRBV30	TGTGCCTGGAGTGCGGAAGCTTTCTTT	CAWSAEAFF
TRBJ2-1	-	-	TRBV7-9	TGTGCCAGCAGCTTAGCGCGGGACAATGAGCAGTTCTTC	CASSLARDNEQFF
TRBJ2-5	-	-	TRBV2	TGTGCCAGCAGTGAAGGGGACCAAGAGACCCAGTACTTC	CASSEGDQETQYF
TRBJ2-2	-	-	TRBV6-1	TGTGCCAGCAGTGAAGTCGTGAGAAGCGCCGGGGAGCTGTTTTTT	CASSEVVRSAGELFF
TRBJ1-1	-	TRBD1	TRBV28	TGTGTCAGCAGTTATAGTGAACAGGGGGGTACTGAAGCTTTCTTT	CVSSYSEQGGTEAFF
TRBJ2-7	few	-	TRBV6-1	TGTGCCAGCACCCTGTATAGCGGAGTCTACGAGCAGTACTTC	CASTLYSGVYEQYF
TRBJ2-7	many	TRBD1	TRBV12-3/TRBV12-4	TGTGCCAGCAGTCCGGGGACAGGGGCCTACGAGCAGTACTTC	CASSPGTGAYEQYF
TRBJ2-7	-	TRBD2	TRBV28	TGTGCCAGCAGTCCCTCGGGGAGGGGAGAGCAGTACTTC	CASSPSGRGEQYF
TRBJ2-2	-	-	TRBV12-3/TRBV12-4	TGTGCCAGCAGTTTGAACGGACAGTCCGGGGAGCTGTTTTTT	CASSLNGQSGELFF
TRBJ2-5	-	-	TRBV7-8	TGTGCCAGCAGCTTGCAAGAGACCCAGTACTTC	CASSLQETQYF
TRBJ2-7	-	TRBD1	TRBV12-3/TRBV12-4	TGTGCCAGCAGTTTAGGCCAGGACAGGGTTCGATTC	CASSLGQDRVRF
TRBJ2-7	-	-	TRBV18	TGTGCCAGCTCAACCGGGATGGGGTTCTACGAGCAGTACTTC	CASSTGMGFYEQYF
TRBJ2-1	once	TRBD2	TRBV9	TGTGCCAGCAGCGCCTCCGGGACTAGCGGGGCGAATGAGCAGTTCTTC	CASSASGTSGANEQFF
TRBJ2-2	once	-	TRBV14	TGTGCCAGCAGCCAAGGGTTGACGTCGACATTAACGCGGAATTTAACCGGGGAGCTGTTTTTT	CASSQGLTSTLTRNLTGELFF
TRBJ2-7	-	-	TRBV20-1	TGCAGTGCTAGAACGGTGGCGGACTCCTACGAGCAGTACTTC	CSARTVADSYEQYF
TRBJ2-1	medium-sized	TRBD2	TRBV3-1	TGTGCCAGCAGCCACGGACTAGCGGGGGTCTATGAGCAGTTCTTC	CASSHGLAGVYEQFF
TRBJ2-7	-	TRBD2	TRBV20-1	TGCAGTGCTAGACTAGCGGGGGAAGAATTCTCCTACGAGCAGTACTTC	CSARLAGEEFSYEQYF
TRBJ2-2	few	-	TRBV6-1	TGTGCCAGCAGTGCGTCGGTAGAGGTCGGGGAGCTGTTTTTT	CASSASVEVGELFF
TRBJ2-3	-	TRBD2	TRBV28	TGTGCCAGTGGGGCGGGAGGAAAAGATACGCAGTATTTT	CASGAGGKDTQYF
TRBJ1-6	-	-	TRBV20-1	TGCAGTGCTACGGTTGGTCCCTATAATTCACCCCTCCACTTT	CSATVGPYNSPLHF
TRBJ1-1	few	-	TRBV7-9	TGTGCCAGCAGCGGTAGTCTAGAAGCTTTCTTT	CASSGSLEAFF
TRBJ1-4	-	-	TRBV28	TGTGCCAGCAGTTACCCGGAAGGTGTTGGTGAAAAACTGTTTTTT	CASSYPEGVGEKLFF
TRBJ2-7	few	TRBD2	TRBV2	TGTGCCAGCAGAGGGACTAGCTGGGGCGAGCAGTACTTC	CASRGTSWGEQYF
TRBJ1-5	-	TRBD1	TRBV15	TGTGCCACCAGCCCACAGGGGGCTTTAAGCAATCAGCCCCAGCATTTT	CATSPQGALSNQPQHF
TRBJ1-3	few	-	TRBV28	TGTGCCAGCAGCGGAGGGGGGGCGGACGGAAACACCATATATTTT	CASSGGGADGNTIYF